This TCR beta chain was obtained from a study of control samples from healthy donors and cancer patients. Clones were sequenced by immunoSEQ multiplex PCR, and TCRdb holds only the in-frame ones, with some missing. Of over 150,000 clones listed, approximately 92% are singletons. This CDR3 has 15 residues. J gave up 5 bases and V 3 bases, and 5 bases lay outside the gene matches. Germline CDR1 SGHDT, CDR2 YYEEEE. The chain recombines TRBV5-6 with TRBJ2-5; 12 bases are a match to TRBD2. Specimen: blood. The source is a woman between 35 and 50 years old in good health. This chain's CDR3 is CASSSRTSGEETQYF. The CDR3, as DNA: TGTGCCAGCAGCTCGAGGACTAGCGGGGAGGAGACCCAGTACTTC.